The source of this T cell receptor beta chain is a study of identical twins. Study observations and caveats: Researchers reported weaker excess twin sharing in beta out-of-frame sequences.

Germline lookup yields CDR1 MDHEN and CDR2 SYDVKM. Trimming pared 6 bases from V and 7 bases from J, leaving 13 bases between. CDR3 length: 12 residues. Concerning this clonotype: Its cognate antigen is unknown.

Unique molecular identifiers were present on the cDNA, and a universal primer site came from template switching. TCRdb reprocessed the 5' RACE reads with MiXCR, giving one entry per CDR3 protein. The sample includes approximately 690,000 distinct CDR3 sequences, 6% to 6.5% of them seen just once. Sequenced input: naive T cells sorted from blood. The source is a man between 18 and 29 years old in good health. The chain links TRBV28 to TRBJ2-7; D is uncertain. CDR3 nucleotides: TGTGCCAGCAGGACCGGACCGGCAGAGCAGTACTTC. This sequence encodes CASRTGPAEQYF.